Following are 22 T cell receptor beta chains from one sample sequenced in a study of blood T cell repertoires in COVID-19. TCRdb's table, derived via immunoSEQ multiplex PCR, lists solely in-frame clones and lacks some. Of more than 400,000 clones detected, about 92% appear once; the ten largest clones hold roughly 0.66%. Sequences were obtained from PBMCs or T cells enriched from blood (not recorded which). These receptors originate from a man aged 18-30 years who had recovered from COVID-19.

The chain joins TRBV19 to TRBJ2-2, with D uncertain. The CDR3 totals 11 residues. Deletions cut 8 bases from V and 4 bases from J, with 5 bases between. Germline CDR1 and CDR2: LNHDA and SQIVND (reference sequence). The chain's CDR3 is CASWSTGELFF. In DNA form, the CDR3 reads TGTGCCAGTTGGAGCACCGGGGAGCTGTTTTTT. Full variable domain (remainder filled in from reference TRBV19 and TRBJ2-2): DGGITQSPKYLFRKEGQNVTLSCEQNLNHDAMYWYRQDPGQGLRLIYYSQIVNDFQKGDIAEGYSVSREKKESFPLTVTSAQKNPTAFYLCASWSTGELFFGEGSRLTVL.

The chain links TRBV19 to TRBJ1-4, with D possibly being TRBD1 (6 bases). Germline V CDR1 and CDR2: LNHDA, SQIVND (reference sequence). The CDR3 length is 14 residues. The V and J ends lost 3 bases and 5 bases respectively, with 10 bases between them. Written as DNA, the CDR3 is TGTGCCAGTAGTATCCCCAGGGGAAATGAAAAACTGTTTTTT. Residues: CASSIPRGNEKLFF.

This chain links TRBV7-9 with TRBJ2-5; TRBD1 agrees at 12 bases. V was pared by 1 base and J by 5 bases, with 5 bases of the junction left unmatched. The germline gives CDR1 SEHNR, CDR2 FQNEAQ (reference sequence). The CDR3 sequence is 16 residues long. Here the CDR3 DNA reads TGTGCCAGCAGCTTAGTCCCCGGGACAGGGGGCGAGACCCAGTACTTC. It encodes CASSLVPGTGGETQYF.

The genes are TRBV11-3 and TRBJ1-6, with D tentatively TRBD1 (6 bases). Trimming shortened V by 3 bases and J by 10 bases, and 13 bases separated the two germline ends. Germline-derived CDR1 and CDR2 are SGHNT and YENEEA. This CDR3 region has 14 residues. The CDR3 protein is CASSLRQDGSPLHF. The CDR3 bases are TGTGCCAGCAGCTTGAGACAGGATGGATCACCCCTCCACTTT.

The table lists this clone with a few counts. The V and J genes are TRBV10-3 and TRBJ1-5; 11 bases agree with TRBD1. The CDR3 extends over 16 amino acids. The J segment lost 2 bases and the V segment lost 4 bases, leaving 4 bases of the junction unmatched. Germline V lookup: CDR1 ENHRY, CDR2 SYGVKD. The CDR3 nucleotides read TGTGCCATCAGTGCGGGACAGGGGGGCGGCAATCAGCCCCAGCATTTT. This translates into CAISAGQGGGNQPQHF.

This chain links TRBV3-1 (or the pseudogene TRBV3-2) with TRBJ2-2, with TRBD2 as a possible D gene (5 bases). Trimming left V 7 bases short and J 6 bases short, with 18 bases between. Germline V gene data show CDR1 as LGHDT and CDR2 as YNNKEL (reference sequence). The CDR3 is made up of 15 amino acids. CDR3 coding DNA: TGTGCCAGCACCAACAGTGGCGGGCTTGCCGGGGAGCTGTTTTTT. Translating it yields CASTNSGGLAGELFF.

The genes are TRBV5-1 and TRBJ2-1; 9 nucleotides agree with TRBD2. Germline trimming cut 0 bases from V and 7 bases from J; bases unmatched to any gene: 11. Germline V gene lookup returns CDR1 SGHRS and CDR2 YFSETQ. This CDR3 is 17 amino acids long. The CDR3 DNA reads as TGCGCCAGCAGCTTGGTTTATAGCGGGAGAGTATGGAATGAGCAGTTCTTC. Its protein product is CASSLVYSGRVWNEQFF.

This clone was seen only a few times. The chain has TRBV6-2 or TRBV6-3 and TRBJ1-5; possibly TRBD1 for D (6 bases). The length of the CDR3 is 14 residues. Trimming cost V 5 bases and J 2 bases, with 10 bases left between them. Germline V gives CDR1 MNHEY, CDR2 SVGEGT. The CDR3 reads CASSTGTRNQPQHF. As DNA, the CDR3 is TGTGCCAGCAGTACAGGGACCCGCAATCAGCCCCAGCATTTT.

The gene calls are TRBV2 and TRBJ2-3, with TRBD1 identical over 8 bases. The germline gives CDR1 SNHLY, CDR2 FYNNEI. J gave up 3 bases and V 5 bases, and 7 bases lay outside the gene matches. The CDR3 length is 15 residues. CDR3 DNA: TGTGCCAGCAGTCCAGGACAGGGTGGAACAGATACGCAGTATTTT. This codes for CASSPGQGGTDTQYF.

The chain combines TRBV18 with TRBJ1-1, with 10 nucleotides matching TRBD1. The CDR3 spans 16 residues. J lost 1 base, V lost 3 bases, and 5 bases had no gene match. Germline V gene data show CDR1 as KGHSH and CDR2 as LQKENI. Here the CDR3 reads CASSPGTGDRNTEAFF. DNA for the CDR3: TGTGCCAGCTCACCGGGGACAGGGGATAGGAACACTGAAGCTTTCTTT.

Comment on this clone: The same CDR3 arises from other DNA sequences in this sample as well. This sequence joins TRBV7-3 and TRBJ2-7; 9 bases are shared with TRBD2. In germline, CDR1 is SGHTA, CDR2 FQGTGA. J was trimmed by 5 bases and V by 5 bases; bases with no gene match: 4. This CDR3 spans 13 amino acids. CDR3 sequence (DNA): TGTGCCAGCAGCCTTAGCGGGAGCAACGAGCAGTACTTC. Amino acid sequence: CASSLSGSNEQYF.

The gene calls are TRBV2 and TRBJ1-2, with D possibly being TRBD1 (6 bases). V was cut by 8 bases and J by 4 bases, with 8 bases left in between. Looked up from germline, CDR1 is SNHLY and CDR2 is FYNNEI. The CDR3 sequence is 11 residues long. The CDR3 reads CASGRGYGYTF. In DNA, the CDR3 is TGTGCCAGCGGCAGGGGCTATGGCTACACCTTC. The full variable domain, in which reference TRBV2 and TRBJ1-2 provide the parts outside the CDR3, is EPEVTQTPSHQVTQMGQEVILRCVPISNHLYFYWYRQILGQKVEFLVSFYNNEISEKSEIFDDQFSVERPDGSNFTLKIRSTKLEDSAMYFCASGRGYGYTFGSGTRLTVV.

This chain uses TRBV2 with TRBJ2-1, with 12 bases aligning to TRBD2. J was trimmed by 10 bases and V by 6 bases; bases with no gene match: 7. The germline V gene encodes CDR1 SNHLY and CDR2 FYNNEI. This CDR3 spans 14 amino acids. The CDR3 nucleotides read TGTGCCAGCAGATGGACTAGCGGGAATGGCGAGCAGTTCTTC. Translating it yields CASRWTSGNGEQFF.

The chain combines TRBV19 with TRBJ2-3; 7 bases map to TRBD1. CDR3 size: 15 residues. V lost 5 bases and J lost 5; bases outside the gene matches: 10. The germline V gene encodes CDR1 LNHDA and CDR2 SQIVND (reference sequence). The CDR3: CASSDPRTGKDTQYF. CDR3 DNA: TGTGCCAGTAGTGATCCCCGGACAGGAAAAGATACGCAGTATTTT.

A few counts support this clone. The rearrangement links TRBV5-1 to TRBJ1-5, with D possibly TRBD1 on 6 matching bases. Germline V gives CDR1 SGHRS, CDR2 YFSETQ. The length of the CDR3 is 14 residues. V lost 4 bases to trimming and J lost 3 bases, with 11 bases between them. This CDR3 is CASSQDSLNQPQHF. The CDR3 nucleotides are TGCGCCAGCAGCCAGGACAGCCTCAATCAGCCCCAGCATTTT.

This rearrangement joins TRBV2 to TRBJ2-7; the match to TRBD2 covers 13 bases. This CDR3 region has 14 residues. Germline CDR1 and CDR2: SNHLY and FYNNEI. The junction had 1 base not matched to a gene; V was cut back by 4 bases and J by 4 bases. This CDR3 is CASSGTSGRYEQYF. The CDR3, as DNA: TGTGCCAGCAGTGGGACTAGCGGGAGATACGAGCAGTACTTC. The full variable domain, its missing parts supplied by reference TRBV2 and TRBJ2-7, is EPEVTQTPSHQVTQMGQEVILRCVPISNHLYFYWYRQILGQKVEFLVSFYNNEISEKSEIFDDQFSVERPDGSNFTLKIRSTKLEDSAMYFCASSGTSGRYEQYFGPGTRLTVT.

V and J are TRBV5-1 and TRBJ1-1; D call uncertain. Germline CDR1 and CDR2: SGHRS and YFSETQ. The V end was cut by 3 bases, the J end by 4 bases, with 13 bases between. The CDR3 consists of 14 residues. CDR3 DNA: TGCGCCAGCAGCTGGACTGGGGTGGGCACTGAAGCTTTCTTT. Amino acid sequence: CASSWTGVGTEAFF.

CDR3 in DNA: TGTGCCAGCAGCTTAGGCCGCGGGGGGGCGAGCAATCAGCCCCAGCATTTT. This gives the protein CASSLGRGGASNQPQHF. The genes are TRBV7-9 and TRBJ1-5, with a possible D match to TRBD1 (6 bases). The germline CDR1 and CDR2 sequences are SEHNR and FQNEAQ (reference sequence). V dropped 1 base and J dropped 1 base, with 14 bases sitting between them. The CDR3 loop spans 17 amino acids.

The chain's CDR3 is CASSKGGAGEAFF. The DNA for the CDR3 is TGTGCCAGCTCAAAGGGGGGGGCTGGTGAAGCTTTCTTT. V usage is TRBV18 and J usage is TRBJ1-1; weak D call: TRBD1 (6 bases). Germline values: CDR1 KGHSH, CDR2 LQKENI. CDR3 length: 13 residues. V was cut by 5 bases and J by 7 bases, with 14 bases left in between.

The chain recombines TRBV11-2 with TRBJ1-1; D is uncertain. The V gene lost 5 bases and the J gene lost 6 bases, with 13 bases spanning the gap. CDR1 is SGHAT and CDR2 is FQNNGV in the germline V gene. The CDR3 is made up of 13 amino acids. This CDR3 reads CASSSQLYAEAFF. The CDR3 bases are TGTGCCAGCAGCAGCCAACTTTACGCTGAAGCTTTCTTT.

In DNA, the CDR3 is TGTGCCAGCAGTGAAATCAGCGGGAGAGTTAATGAGCAGTTCTTC. Amino acid sequence: CASSEISGRVNEQFF. The J gene is TRBJ2-1, the V gene TRBV25-1, with 8 bases that match TRBD2. V trimming: 2 bases; J trimming: 7 bases; junction bases outside the gene matches: 7. Germline assignment: CDR1 MGHDK and CDR2 SYGVNS. The CDR3 covers 15 residues.

This clone has a handful of counts. This chain connects TRBV6-5 to TRBJ2-7, with D possibly being TRBD1 (5 bases). The CDR3 covers 14 residues. V dropped 3 bases and J dropped 2 bases, with 11 bases sitting between them. In germline, CDR1 is MNHEY, CDR2 SVGAGI. The CDR3, as DNA: TGTGCCAGCAGTTATACCCCAGGGCCCTACGAGCAGTACTTC. It is translated as CASSYTPGPYEQYF.